This is a list of T cell receptor beta chains from one sample in a study of cytomegalovirus exposure and HLA in healthy donors. Repertoires were generated with immunoSEQ multiplex PCR, while TCRdb's copy carries only in-frame clones and drops some. The table lists around 200,000 clones, over 80% of them singletons. Sequenced input: PBMCs. These receptors were taken from a man between 50 and 59 years old in good health and CMV-seronegative. Both conserved end residues are part of each CDR3. A D gene is named only where the DNA matches it firmly. Expanded clones get a size class; other rows say once, few or many, or leave the size out.

d_gene	j_gene	v_gene	abundance	CDR3aa	CDR3nt
TRBD1	TRBJ1-5	TRBV4-2	few	CASSQEGQGMGQPQHF	TGTGCCAGCAGCCAAGAGGGACAGGGCATGGGTCAGCCCCAGCATTTT
.	TRBJ2-6	TRBV29-1	few	CSVEPGGTNVLTF	TGCAGCGTTGAGCCAGGAGGGACCAACGTCCTGACTTTC
.	TRBJ1-2	TRBV28	once	CASSSSAGAEFGYTF	TGTGCCAGCAGTAGCTCCGCGGGGGCGGAATTTGGCTACACCTTC
TRBD1	TRBJ1-2	TRBV5-1	.	CASSSGTADGYTF	TGCGCCAGCAGCTCAGGGACAGCGGATGGCTACACCTTC
.	TRBJ1-2	TRBV28	.	CASTTPYRVWGYTF	TGTGCCAGCACCACCCCGTACCGGGTGTGGGGCTACACCTTC
TRBD1	TRBJ2-1	TRBV18	.	CASSPRNRGNEQFF	TGTGCCAGCTCACCAAGGAACAGGGGTAATGAGCAGTTCTTC
TRBD1	TRBJ1-2	TRBV19	.	CASRNRGLEYGYTF	TGTGCCAGTAGAAACAGGGGGCTGGAGTATGGCTACACCTTC
.	TRBJ1-2	TRBV7-2	.	CASSLGQWGGGYTF	TGTGCCAGCAGCCTAGGACAGTGGGGTGGTGGCTACACCTTC
.	TRBJ2-4	TRBV19	.	CASSPSDRNIQYF	TGTGCCAGTAGTCCCAGTGACAGAAACATTCAGTACTTC
.	TRBJ2-7	TRBV6-5	.	CASSYSSGRYDEQYF	TGTGCCAGCAGTTACTCGTCAGGGCGTTACGACGAGCAGTACTTC
.	TRBJ1-1	TRBV18	.	CASSPGSGRGRTEAFF	TGTGCCAGCTCACCAGGGTCGGGCAGGGGCCGAACTGAAGCTTTCTTT
.	TRBJ2-5	TRBV5-1	.	CASSLGVETQYF	TGCGCCAGCAGCTTGGGAGTCGAGACCCAGTACTTC
TRBD1	TRBJ1-6	TRBV27	.	CASTPAGTGDSPLHF	TGTGCCAGCACTCCGGCGGGGACAGGGGATTCACCCCTCCACTTT
.	TRBJ2-5	TRBV18	.	CASSPSRKGTQETQYF	TGTGCCAGCTCACCAAGTCGAAAGGGGACACAAGAGACCCAGTACTTC
TRBD1	TRBJ2-2	TRBV4-3	.	CASSQLPGQGRNTGELFF	TGCGCCAGCAGCCAGCTCCCTGGACAGGGACGGAACACCGGGGAGCTGTTTTTT
.	TRBJ1-6	TRBV19	.	CASSVRKRPPSNSPLHF	TGTGCCAGTAGTGTCCGTAAGAGGCCCCCTTCGAATTCACCCCTCCACTTT
TRBD1	TRBJ2-7	TRBV11-2	.	CASSSSGTGYHEQYF	TGTGCCAGCAGCTCTTCCGGGACAGGGTACCACGAGCAGTACTTC
TRBD2	TRBJ2-3	TRBV5-1	few	CASSLAGLAGWRGTDTQYF	TGCGCCAGCAGCTTGGCCGGACTAGCGGGTTGGAGAGGCACAGATACGCAGTATTTT
TRBD1	TRBJ2-7	TRBV5-4	.	CASSFSGGYEQYF	TGTGCCAGCAGCTTCTCAGGGGGCTACGAGCAGTACTTC
TRBD2	TRBJ2-3	TRBV30	.	CAWSVARGSTDTQYF	TGTGCCTGGAGTGTAGCGCGCGGGAGTACAGATACGCAGTATTTT
TRBD2	TRBJ2-7	TRBV14	.	CASSPRIRGAGLAGGYEQYF	TGTGCCAGCAGCCCACGAATAAGGGGCGCCGGACTAGCGGGGGGATACGAGCAGTACTTC
.	TRBJ1-2	TRBV7-2	.	CASSPLVQGLYGYTF	TGTGCCAGCAGCCCCTTAGTGCAGGGGCTCTATGGCTACACCTTC
.	TRBJ2-7	TRBV7-8	.	CASSFLGAPYEQYF	TGTGCCAGCAGCTTTTTAGGGGCCCCCTACGAGCAGTACTTC
.	TRBJ2-7	TRBV28	few	CASSAYEQYF	TGTGCCAGCAGCGCCTACGAGCAGTACTTC
.	TRBJ2-1	TRBV7-2	.	CASSLFPENEQFF	TGTGCCAGCAGCTTATTCCCCGAGAATGAGCAGTTCTTC
.	TRBJ2-5	TRBV19	.	CASSIKWTDQETQYF	TGTGCCAGTAGTATAAAGTGGACAGACCAAGAGACCCAGTACTTC
TRBD1	TRBJ2-1	TRBV4-3	.	CASSQASGQLSYNEQFF	TGCGCCAGCAGCCAAGCCTCGGGACAGCTATCCTACAATGAGCAGTTCTTC
TRBD2	TRBJ2-3	TRBV29-1	.	CSVLLRDYRTDTQYF	TGCAGCGTTTTGCTCCGGGACTATCGCACAGATACGCAGTATTTT
TRBD2	TRBJ2-2	TRBV11-3	once	CASSLGLHNTGELFF	TGTGCCAGCAGCCTGGGACTACATAACACCGGGGAGCTGTTTTTT
TRBD2	TRBJ2-5	TRBV18	.	CASSATSAQETQYF	TGTGCCAGCTCAGCCACTAGCGCCCAAGAGACCCAGTACTTC
.	TRBJ2-3	TRBV7-2	.	CASSNPNTDTQYF	TGTGCCAGCAGCAATCCTAACACAGATACGCAGTATTTT
TRBD2	TRBJ2-5	TRBV4-1	.	CASSRGLAGVGTQYF	TGCGCCAGCAGCCGTGGACTAGCGGGAGTTGGGACCCAGTACTTC
TRBD2	TRBJ2-1	TRBV9	.	CASSVAPGGGRGEGEQFF	TGTGCCAGCAGCGTAGCTCCGGGGGGGGGCAGGGGCGAGGGTGAGCAGTTCTTC
TRBD1	TRBJ1-5	TRBV19	.	CASSIWTGLNQPQHF	TGTGCCAGTAGTATTTGGACAGGGTTGAATCAGCCCCAGCATTTT
TRBD1	TRBJ2-5	TRBV9	.	CASSERYQGDQETQYF	TGTGCCAGCAGCGAAAGATATCAGGGGGATCAAGAGACCCAGTACTTC
TRBD2	TRBJ2-5	TRBV2	few	CASSVQGLAPETQYF	TGTGCCAGCAGTGTTCAGGGACTAGCGCCGGAGACCCAGTACTTC
TRBD1	TRBJ2-4	TRBV6-5	.	CASSKDRDQNIQYF	TGTGCCAGCAGCAAAGACAGGGACCAAAACATTCAGTACTTC
.	TRBJ1-4	TRBV7-9	.	CSSSTQGPGRHEKLFF	TGTTCCAGCAGTACACAGGGCCCCGGGCGTCATGAAAAACTGTTTTTT
TRBD2	TRBJ2-7	TRBV27	.	CASRTGLAGANEQYF	TGTGCCAGCAGAACGGGACTAGCGGGAGCCAACGAGCAGTACTTC
.	TRBJ1-2	TRBV19	once	CASTQVGTTGPGYTF	TGTGCCAGCACACAAGTAGGGACAACAGGACCCGGCTACACCTTC
.	TRBJ2-7	TRBV19	.	CASSIWVGPYEQYF	TGTGCCAGTAGTATTTGGGTGGGCCCCTACGAGCAGTACTTC
TRBD2	TRBJ2-5	TRBV2	.	CVTSGGHQETQYF	TGTGTAACTAGCGGGGGGCATCAAGAGACCCAGTACTTC
TRBD1	TRBJ2-6	TRBV7-2	.	CASSPGTGSAGANVLTF	TGTGCCAGCAGCCCCGGGACAGGATCGGCTGGGGCCAACGTCCTGACTTTC
.	TRBJ1-2	TRBV19	.	CASSIVAGANYGYTF	TGTGCCAGTAGTATAGTAGCAGGGGCGAACTATGGCTACACCTTC
.	TRBJ1-1	TRBV28	.	CASSLVTTEAFF	TGTGCCAGCAGTTTAGTGACAACTGAAGCTTTCTTT
TRBD1	TRBJ1-2	TRBV5-1	.	CASRAGTGVDGYTF	TGCGCCAGCAGAGCCGGGACAGGGGTCGATGGCTACACCTTC
TRBD2	TRBJ2-1	TRBV7-9	.	CASSLGGGRNNEQFF	TGTGCCAGCAGCTTAGGGGGCGGGAGGAACAATGAGCAGTTCTTC
TRBD1	TRBJ2-7	TRBV25-1	.	CASSSGQGSYEQYF	TGTGCCAGCAGTAGCGGACAGGGGTCCTACGAGCAGTACTTC
.	TRBJ2-7	TRBV7-2	.	CASTLPPHEQYF	TGTGCCAGCACCCTTCCCCCTCACGAGCAGTACTTC
.	TRBJ2-3	TRBV7-2	.	CASSLEMDYFTSTDTQYF	TGTGCCAGCAGCTTAGAGATGGACTACTTTACTAGCACAGATACGCAGTATTTT
.	TRBJ1-6	TRBV19	.	CASSASTGLYSPLHF	TGTGCCAGTAGTGCCTCCACAGGGCTGTATTCACCCCTCCACTTT
TRBD2	TRBJ2-1	TRBV30	.	CAWRTSGSLHEQFF	TGTGCCTGGAGAACTAGCGGGAGTCTCCATGAGCAGTTCTTC
.	TRBJ1-5	TRBV5-1	.	CASSLGQNSNQPQHF	TGCGCCAGCAGCTTGGGGCAGAATAGCAATCAGCCCCAGCATTTT
.	TRBJ2-4	TRBV6-5	.	CASSPREAKNIQYF	TGTGCCAGCAGCCCGAGAGAAGCCAAAAACATTCAGTACTTC